This record covers a single T cell receptor beta chain. The germline gives CDR1 SGHVS, CDR2 FQNEAQ. CDR3 length: 15 amino acids. V shed 1 base and J 2 bases; nucleotides not matched to a gene: 2. Original data processing: Reference gene primer amplification gave estimated nucleated cell counts. The repertoire was sequenced with immunoSEQ multiplex PCR; TCRdb's copy has only in-frame clones and lacks some. The V and J calls and the clone size are those of that table, but D and trimming were determined from the DNA. Here the sample spans 50,000 to 55,000 clones, 80% to 90% being singletons. The source of the sample is a study of blood T cell repertoires in COVID-19. About the study: Sites in the United States, Italy and Spain provided acute and convalescent COVID-19 samples. The analysed material was cDNA or gDNA that came from T cells, B-cell-depleted T cells, or PBMCs.

The chain employs TRBV7-8 and TRBJ1-5, with 7 bases aligning to TRBD1. The source of this sequence is a man aged 60 to 75 with active COVID-19. Input material: peripheral blood. Here the CDR3 reads CASSLGGGRNQPQHF. The DNA of the CDR3 is TGTGCCAGCAGCTTAGGAGGGGGCCGCAATCAGCCCCAGCATTTT.